This TCR beta chain is from a study of T cell repertoires in cytomegalovirus infection (dated by TCRdb to between 2018 and 2021). Context from the whole study: Recently identified HLA-C-restricted CMV epitopes, whose presentation resists viral immunomodulation, were targeted by peptide stimulations together with well-studied HLA-B-restricted epitopes. Donor HLA type was relevant to the analysis, as public TCR beta signatures indicated carriage of CMV infection together with the matching HLA type.

The CDR3 sequence holds 17 residues, the cysteine and phenylalanine included. CDR3 DNA is the only sequence kept; it has 51 bases, read in frame from the first base. The junction carries 25 bases between V and J, which are trimmed by 8 bases and 0 bases respectively. CDR1 and CDR2, looked up from the germline V gene, are SQVTM and ANQGSEA. This sample's treatment or condition label indicates: in vitro stimulation with specific CMV peptide epitopes to enrich CMV-specific T cells. Notes on this clonotype: The antigen this receptor binds is unknown. No base qualities exist here, and no much larger clone lies one base off it.

These reads were obtained on an Illumina HiSeq 1500. TCRdb applied fastp at Q25 and MiXCR to the public reads, then kept only in-frame beta chains. Rows are combined by CDR3 protein, so each entry shows the most common genes and DNA. In all, the sample holds about a million distinct CDR3 sequences, and about a third of those were seen once. The ten largest account for roughly an eighth of the sample. The paper as a whole reports these results and caveats: In the ex vivo response, HLA-C-restricted CMV-specific TCR beta clonotypes were dominant, and in two of eight donors the single most frequent clonotype came from this HLA-C-restricted group. Carriers of CMV infection plus the relevant HLA type were discriminated by the cumulative frequency of public TCR beta family members in the study cohort and in an independent roughly 320-donor cohort.

The receptor was derived from a human donor in good health (CMV status not recorded). Some clones in this sample may be carry-over from other donors' samples. The V and J genes are TRBV29-1 and TRBJ1-2, with TRBD1 tentatively as D gene (5 bases match). The sample was cultured CD8+ T cells from PBMCs, taken from culture after CMV antigen stimulation. CDR3 loop: CSTRFGHDPLANYGYTF. The DNA sequence is TGCAGCACTAGGTTCGGACATGATCCCCTAGCTAACTATGGCTACACCTTC.